This section outlines one T cell receptor (beta chain) sequence together with its context. Profiling relied on immunoSEQ multiplex PCR, and the TCRdb table lists in-frame clones only, not all of them. The sample carries some 70,000 clones, 80% recorded once. Germline CDR1 DFQATT, CDR2 SNEGSKA (reference sequence). Trimming cost V 5 bases and J 5 bases, with 4 bases left between them. This CDR3 spans 10 amino acids. This record belongs to a study of blood T cell repertoires in COVID-19. The clonotype originates from a man aged 50-60 years with COVID-19, enrolled during active disease. What was sequenced was peripheral blood. The rearrangement links TRBV20-1 to TRBJ2-1; D gene uncertain. CDR3: CSARDNEQFF. CDR3 in DNA: TGCAGTGCTCGGGACAATGAGCAGTTCTTC.